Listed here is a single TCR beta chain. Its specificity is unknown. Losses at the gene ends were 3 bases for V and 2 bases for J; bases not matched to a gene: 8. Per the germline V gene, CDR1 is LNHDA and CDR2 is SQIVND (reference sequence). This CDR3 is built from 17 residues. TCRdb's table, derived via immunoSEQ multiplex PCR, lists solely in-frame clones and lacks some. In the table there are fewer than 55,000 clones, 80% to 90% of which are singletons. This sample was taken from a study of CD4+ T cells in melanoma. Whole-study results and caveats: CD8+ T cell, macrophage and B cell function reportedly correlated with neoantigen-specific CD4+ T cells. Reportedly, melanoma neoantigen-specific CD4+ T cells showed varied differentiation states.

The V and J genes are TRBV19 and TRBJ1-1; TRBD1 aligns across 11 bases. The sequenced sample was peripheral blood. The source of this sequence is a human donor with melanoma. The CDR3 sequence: CASSMRTGGASNTEAFF. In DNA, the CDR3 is TGTGCCAGTAGTATGCGGACAGGGGGCGCGTCCAACACTGAAGCTTTCTTT.